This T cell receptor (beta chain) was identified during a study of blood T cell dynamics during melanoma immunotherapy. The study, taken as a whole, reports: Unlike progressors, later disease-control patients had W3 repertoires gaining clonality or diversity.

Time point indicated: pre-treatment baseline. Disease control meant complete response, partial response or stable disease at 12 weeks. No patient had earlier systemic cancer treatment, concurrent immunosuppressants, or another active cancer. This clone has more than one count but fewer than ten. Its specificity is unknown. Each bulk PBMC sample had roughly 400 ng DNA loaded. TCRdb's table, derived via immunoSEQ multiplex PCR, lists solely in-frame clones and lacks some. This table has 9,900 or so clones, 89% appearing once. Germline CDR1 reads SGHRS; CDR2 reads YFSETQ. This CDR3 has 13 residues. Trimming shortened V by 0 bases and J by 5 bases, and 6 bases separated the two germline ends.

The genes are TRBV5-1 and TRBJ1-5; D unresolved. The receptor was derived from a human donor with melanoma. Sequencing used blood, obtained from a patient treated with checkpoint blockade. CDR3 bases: TGCGCCAGCAGCTTGGGAACTGATCAGCCCCAGCATTTT. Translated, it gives CASSLGTDQPQHF.